This TCR beta chain is from a study of response to subunit inactivated influenza vaccine. TCRdb called the RT-PCR reads again in MiXCR, with one record for every CDR3 protein. The data contain approximately 700,000 distinct CDR3 sequences, 15% to 18% of them seen just once; the ten biggest clones take up 11%. Whole-study findings and limits: The study's authors posited that every seasonal influenza vaccination enlists few new T cells.

Regarding this clonotype: Its specificity is unknown.

V shed 6 bases and J 5 bases; nucleotides not matched to a gene: 4. There are 13 residues in the CDR3. Germline CDR1 MNHNS, CDR2 SASEGT. The clonotype comes from a middle-aged man who received an inactivated influenza vaccine. The sequences come from PBMCs from blood, collected roughly 12 days after vaccination. The J gene is TRBJ1-5, the V gene TRBV6-1; 7 bases line up with TRBD1. The CDR3 nucleotides are TGTGCCAGCAGATGGACAGGTGATCAGCCCCAGCATTTT. It encodes CASRWTGDQPQHF.